This T cell receptor beta chain was obtained from a study of blood T cell repertoires in COVID-19. In germline, CDR1 is MDHEN, CDR2 SYDVKM. This CDR3 spans 13 amino acids. Trimming at V came to 4 bases and at J to 4 bases, leaving 3 bases not matched to a gene. Method: immunoSEQ multiplex PCR; TCRdb's copy keeps in-frame clones and lacks some. The sample has some 220,000 clones; over 60% are singletons. Sequencing was done on a sample of peripheral blood. V usage is TRBV28 and J usage is TRBJ1-2; 7 bases match TRBD1. This clonotype originated in a woman in her 70s with acute or convalescent COVID-19. The CDR3 protein is CASSSRGPYGYTF. The CDR3, as DNA: TGTGCCAGCAGTTCGAGGGGGCCCTATGGCTACACCTTC.